These 14 T cell receptor beta chains originate from one sample sequenced in a study of blood T cell repertoires in COVID-19. Libraries were prepared by immunoSEQ multiplex PCR; TCRdb keeps only in-frame clonotypes and omits some of them. Of about 280,000 clones in the sample, just under 90% were seen once. The sequenced sample consisted of PBMCs or T cells enriched from blood (not recorded which). These receptors all stem from a woman aged 60-70 years who had recovered from COVID-19.

The chain has TRBV7-2 and TRBJ1-2; tentatively, D is TRBD1 (5 bases). The germline V and J ends were trimmed by 4 bases and 4 bases, with 13 bases remaining between them. The length of the CDR3 is 14 residues. Germline CDR1 is SGHTA and CDR2 is FQGNSA. This CDR3 reads CASSSDSNSYGYTF. CDR3 nucleotides: TGTGCCAGCAGCTCCGACAGTAACTCCTATGGCTACACCTTC. Supplemented by reference TRBV7-2 and TRBJ1-2, the full variable domain reads GAGVSQSPSNKVTEKGKDVELRCDPISGHTALYWYRQSLGQGLEFLIYFQGNSAPDKSGLPSDRFSAERTGGSVSTLTIQRTQQEDSAVYLCASSSDSNSYGYTFGSGTRLTVV.

The chain has TRBV19 and TRBJ2-6, with no clear D. The V and J ends lost 0 bases and 2 bases respectively, with 8 bases between them. Germline V gives CDR1 LNHDA, CDR2 SQIVND (reference sequence). CDR3 length: 16 amino acids. CDR3 sequence reads: CASSIEGPAGANVLTF. The DNA for the CDR3 is TGTGCCAGTAGTATAGAGGGCCCGGCTGGGGCCAACGTCCTGACTTTC.

This clone was seen only a few times. The chain joins TRBV9 to TRBJ1-3, with no clear D. The CDR3 extends over 19 amino acids. Germline V gene sequence: CDR1 SGDLS, CDR2 YYNGEE. V lost 0 bases and J lost 3, with 22 bases in between. DNA for the CDR3: TGTGCCAGCAGCGTAGCCGAAAAACACCCGTCGCCTTTTGGAAACACCATATATTTT. It is translated as CASSVAEKHPSPFGNTIYF.

This sequence joins TRBV9 and TRBJ2-1, with D possibly being TRBD1 (5 bases). V gave up 0 bases and J gave up 1 base, with 14 bases separating them. Germline loops: CDR1 SGDLS, CDR2 YYNGEE. This CDR3 comprises 17 residues. This CDR3 reads CASSVGSRGWSYNEQFF. As DNA, the CDR3 is TGTGCCAGCAGCGTAGGAAGTAGGGGATGGTCCTACAATGAGCAGTTCTTC.

DNA of the CDR3: TGTGCCAGCATCCTAGCGGGAGGGCAATACGAGCAGTACTTC. This translates into CASILAGGQYEQYF. The rearrangement joins TRBV6-5 to TRBJ2-7, with 12 bases identical to TRBD2. Germline V gene lookup returns CDR1 MNHEY and CDR2 SVGAGI. V was pared by 7 bases and J by 4 bases, with 5 bases of the junction left unmatched. The CDR3 is made up of 14 amino acids.

The rearrangement links TRBV5-1 to TRBJ1-5; 8 bases align to TRBD1. V lost 4 bases and J lost 5; bases outside the gene matches: 17. CDR1 and CDR2 (germline): SGHRS, YFSETQ. The CDR3 is 18 residues long. CDR3 loop: CASSKNPTDREEDQPQHF. The CDR3 region has the DNA TGCGCCAGCAGCAAAAATCCAACGGACAGGGAAGAGGATCAGCCCCAGCATTTT.

CDR3 residues: CASSLDLTANTGELFF. In DNA form, the CDR3 reads TGTGCCAGCAGTTTAGATTTAACAGCGAACACCGGGGAGCTGTTTTTT. The V gene is TRBV27, the J gene TRBJ2-2; D gene ambiguous. Trimming pared 2 bases from V and 0 bases from J, leaving 10 bases between. The CDR3 has 16 residues. Germline V gives CDR1 MNHEY, CDR2 SMNVEV (reference sequence).

The chain joins TRBV21-1 to TRBJ1-5; the table's D call TRBD1 went unverified against the DNA. TRBV21-1 is deemed a pseudogene. The CDR3 is 11 residues long. The CDR3 DNA sequence: TGTGGCGACAGGGGGCGTCAGCCCCAGCATTTT. Translation: CGDRGRQPQHF.

V gene TRBV5-4 combines with J gene TRBJ2-4, with D possibly matching TRBD1 (5 bases). CDR1 is SGHNT and CDR2 is YYREEE in the germline V gene (reference sequence). Trimming left V 1 base short and J 15 bases short, with 17 bases between. This CDR3 spans 13 amino acids. CDR3 sequence: CASSLSQGQFLYF. The DNA of the CDR3 is TGTGCCAGCAGCTTGAGCCAGGGCCAATTCTTGTACTTC.

Points on this clone: A read error may account for a junction end that differs from germline. This chain joins TRBV7-7 and TRBJ2-7, with D perhaps TRBD1 (6 bases). This CDR3 is built from 16 residues. Germline-derived CDR1 and CDR2 are SSHAT and FNYEAQ (reference sequence). The DNA for the CDR3 is TGTGCTAGCAGCCCAGGGGCACCAGGCCTGGCCCACGAGCAGTACTTC. Protein sequence: CASSPGAPGLAHEQYF.

The chain links TRBV7-9 to TRBJ1-1, with D tentatively TRBD1 (5 bases). Looked up from germline, CDR1 is SEHNR and CDR2 is FQNEAQ (reference sequence). V shed 6 bases and J shed 7 bases, with 9 bases lying between them. CDR3 length equals 11 residues. This CDR3 reads CASSQQVEAFF. The DNA of the CDR3 is TGTGCCAGCAGTCAACAGGTTGAAGCTTTCTTT.

The chain carries TRBV20-1 and TRBJ2-3; D is unclear. The CDR3 is made up of 15 amino acids. Germline V gene data show CDR1 as DFQATT and CDR2 as SNEGSKA (reference sequence). Trimming took 3 bases from V and 5 from J, leaving 18 bases between them. The CDR3 bases are TGCAGTGCTAGTTTAACGCTCTCAACCAGAGATACGCAGTATTTT. Its protein product is CSASLTLSTRDTQYF.

This rearrangement joins TRBV28 to TRBJ1-2, with no clear D. Germline CDR1 reads MDHEN; CDR2 reads SYDVKM. CDR3 size: 15 residues. V lost 4 bases to trimming and J lost 8 bases, with 20 bases between them. In DNA, the CDR3 is TGTGCCAGCAGTTCATATCCGCCCGTCGGGGTCGGCTACACCTTC. This gives the protein CASSSYPPVGVGYTF.

The chain combines TRBV18 with TRBJ2-3; D is unresolved. Germline V gene lookup returns CDR1 KGHSH and CDR2 LQKENI. V was clipped by 0 bases and J by 6 bases, with 19 bases between them. This CDR3 spans 17 amino acids. CDR3 bases: TGTGCCAGCTCACCACCGGGCGTGTTGGTCGTGGCGGATACGCAGTATTTT. Translation gives CASSPPGVLVVADTQYF.